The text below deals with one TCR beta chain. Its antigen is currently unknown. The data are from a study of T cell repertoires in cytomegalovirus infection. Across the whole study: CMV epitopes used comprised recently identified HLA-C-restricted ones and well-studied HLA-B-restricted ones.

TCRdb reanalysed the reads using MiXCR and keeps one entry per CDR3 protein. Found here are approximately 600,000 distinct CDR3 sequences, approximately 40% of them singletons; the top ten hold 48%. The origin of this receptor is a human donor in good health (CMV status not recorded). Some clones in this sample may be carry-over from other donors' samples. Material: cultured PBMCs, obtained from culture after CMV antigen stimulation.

The CDR3 loop reads CASSFAGWETQYF. CDR3 nucleotide sequence: TGTGCCAGCAGCTTCGCAGGGTGGGAGACCCAGTACTTC. This chain links TRBV7-9 with TRBJ2-5, with D tentatively TRBD1 (5 bases). V was cut by 3 bases and J by 5 bases, with 10 bases left in between. Per the germline V gene, CDR1 is SEHNR and CDR2 is FQNEAQ (reference sequence). This CDR3 is 13 amino acids long. Together with reference TRBV7-9 and TRBJ2-5, the CDR3 gives the full variable domain: DTGVSQNPRHKITKRGQNVTFRCDPISEHNRLYWYRQTLGQGPEFLTYFQNEAQLEKSRLLSDRFSAERPKGSFSTLEIQRTEQGDSAMYLCASSFAGWETQYFGPGTRLLVL.